The 28 T cell receptor beta chains reported below all come from one sample, sequenced in a study of identical twins. TCRdb passed the 5' RACE reads through MiXCR, listing each CDR3 protein once. The sample shows some 560,000 distinct CDR3 sequences, roughly 9.5% of them seen only once. Another study also made use of these data, one on yellow fever vaccine responses in identical twins.

The sequencing sample was made of PBMCs. All receptors derive from a woman aged 18-29 years in good health.

This clonotype was observed a few times. J is TRBJ2-7 and V is TRBV3-1, with a tentative D call TRBD2 (6 bases). The CDR3 is 15 residues long. Germline V gene data show CDR1 as LGHDT and CDR2 as YNNKEL (reference sequence). Trimming took off 4 bases at V and 3 bases at J, with 16 bases between the two ends. The CDR3 DNA follows: TGTGCCAGCAGCCCCCGCCTCGGGACTCTCTACGAGCAGTACTTC. Its protein is CASSPRLGTLYEQYF.

The V gene is TRBV28, the J gene TRBJ2-7, with 7 bases identical to TRBD2. The V and J ends lost 2 bases and 3 bases, in that order; junction bases with no gene match: 7. CDR3 length: 15 amino acids. CDR1 is MDHEN and CDR2 is SYDVKM in the germline V gene. The CDR3 here is CASSLPLGTNYEQYF. The CDR3 DNA reads as TGTGCCAGCAGTTTACCCCTCGGGACTAACTACGAGCAGTACTTC.

The table lists this clonotype with many counts. This sequence joins TRBV12-3 or TRBV12-4 and TRBJ1-2, with D possibly TRBD1 on 6 matching bases. V lost 5 bases and J lost 5, with 18 bases in between. CDR3 size: 15 residues. The CDR3 region has the DNA TGTGCCAGCAGTCCCTACAGGGAGTATTGGTATGGCTACACCTTC. Translated, it gives CASSPYREYWYGYTF.

This clonotype was picked up many times. The chain has TRBV3-1 and TRBJ2-3, with D possibly being TRBD2 (6 bases). Trimming took off 0 bases at V and 4 bases at J, with 8 bases between the two ends. CDR3 length equals 14 residues. The germline V gene encodes CDR1 LGHDT and CDR2 YNNKEL (reference sequence). This CDR3 reads CASSQDGGPDTQYF. Written as DNA, the CDR3 is TGTGCCAGCAGCCAAGACGGGGGACCAGATACGCAGTATTTT.

This clonotype appeared a few times. The chain uses TRBV7-6 and TRBJ1-1; no clear D. The germline gives CDR1 SGHVS, CDR2 FNYEAQ. V shed 5 bases and J shed 4 bases, with 14 bases lying between them. The CDR3 extends over 14 amino acids. The CDR3 reads CASSRSLGSTEAFF. The CDR3 region has the DNA TGTGCCAGCAGCCGCAGTCTGGGGAGCACTGAAGCTTTCTTT.

This clonotype was observed a handful of times. The genes are TRBV7-9 and TRBJ1-2; a weak D match, TRBD1 (5 bases). V was clipped by 5 bases and J by 8 bases, with 9 bases between them. The CDR3 is 11 amino acids. CDR1 is SEHNR and CDR2 is FQNEAQ in the germline V gene (reference sequence). Here the CDR3 DNA reads TGTGCCAGCAGCCAGACAGCGGGCTACACCTTC. Protein product: CASSQTAGYTF.

This clonotype has ten or more counts. V is TRBV7-6 and J is TRBJ2-7, with 9 bases lining up with TRBD2. The trim removed 2 bases at V and 7 bases at J, leaving 9 bases unmatched. Germline CDR1 reads SGHVS; CDR2 reads FNYEAQ. This CDR3 spans 15 amino acids. The CDR3 region has the DNA TGTGCCAGCAGCTTATTTGCGGGAGGGCCGAGTGAGCAGTACTTC. This encodes CASSLFAGGPSEQYF.

This clonotype was found many times. V gene TRBV4-3 combines with J gene TRBJ2-2; no definite D call. Germline CDR1 LGHNA, CDR2 YSLEER. The CDR3 has 14 amino acids. The V end was cut by 2 bases, the J end by 2 bases, with 6 bases between. CDR3 nucleotide sequence: TGCGCCAGCAGCCAAACGTTTAACACCGGGGAGCTGTTTTTT. This sequence encodes CASSQTFNTGELFF.

In this sample, this clonotype turned up a few times. The gene calls are TRBV7-9 and TRBJ2-1, with D perhaps matching TRBD2 (5 bases). CDR1 and CDR2 from the germline V gene are SEHNR and FQNEAQ (reference sequence). The V end lost 5 bases, the J end lost 10 bases, and 12 bases lay between the germline ends. The CDR3 spans 12 residues. CDR3 in DNA: TGTGCCAGCAGCGCCGCGGGTGGGGAGCAGTTCTTC. Translation gives CASSAAGGEQFF.

In its sample, this clonotype was seen many times. V is TRBV12-3 or TRBV12-4 and J is TRBJ2-7; 8 nucleotides match TRBD1. The CDR3 loop spans 16 amino acids. The V and J ends lost 4 bases and 6 bases, in that order; junction bases with no gene match: 14. The CDR3 bases are TGTGCCAGCAGTTATGCAATAGGACAGGGTGGTAGCGAGCAGTACTTC. Amino acids: CASSYAIGQGGSEQYF.

This clonotype was counted a few times. CDR3 protein: CASSYSPGNTEAFF. The CDR3 bases are TGTGCCAGCAGTTACTCTCCAGGGAACACTGAAGCTTTCTTT. The rearrangement uses TRBV6-5 and TRBJ1-1; D unresolved. The CDR3 length is 14 residues. The germline gives CDR1 MNHEY, CDR2 SVGAGI. V was pared by 0 bases and J by 1 base, with 6 bases between.

Note on this clonotype: One end of the junction does not line up with germline, which may come from a read error. The V call is TRBV27, the J call TRBJ2-1; D unresolved. Germline CDR1 reads MNHEY; CDR2 reads SMNVEV (reference sequence). CDR3 length: 15 amino acids. The CDR3 sequence: CASSFRQIGNNEQFF. Written as DNA, the CDR3 is TGTGCTAGCAGTTTTCGGCAGATAGGTAACAATGAGCAGTTCTTC.

The chain joins TRBV5-1 to TRBJ1-3; the D gene is possibly TRBD1 (5 bases). CDR1 SGHRS and CDR2 YFSETQ come from the germline V gene. V was trimmed by 2 bases and J by 4 bases, leaving 7 bases between them. This CDR3 contains 13 residues. In DNA form, the CDR3 reads TGCGCCAGCAGCTTAACAGGCGGAAACACCATATATTTT. Its protein product is CASSLTGGNTIYF.

This clonotype was seen only a few times. The J gene is TRBJ2-2, the V gene TRBV12-3 or TRBV12-4; 9 bases match TRBD2. The CDR3 length is 17 residues. J lost 4 bases, V lost 6 bases, and 12 bases had no gene match. The CDR3 sequence: CASSPLAGGPGTGELFF. CDR3 nucleotides: TGTGCCAGCAGCCCACTGGCGGGGGGGCCGGGCACCGGGGAGCTGTTTTTT.

In this sample, this clonotype turned up many times. The gene calls are TRBV14 and TRBJ2-7; 8 bases match TRBD1. This CDR3 has 13 residues. The ends lost 0 bases at V and 6 bases at J; junction bases unmatched: 1. Per germline, CDR1 SGHDN and CDR2 FVKESK. The CDR3 DNA is TGTGCCAGCAGCCAAGACAGGGGGCGCGAGCAGTACTTC. This gives the protein CASSQDRGREQYF.

This chain's CDR3 is CASSQDRGRATDTQYF. The DNA of the CDR3 is TGCGCCAGCAGCCAAGACAGGGGGCGAGCTACAGATACGCAGTATTTT. This chain connects TRBV4-3 to TRBJ2-3; 8 bases map to TRBD1. V lost 0 bases to trimming and J lost 3 bases; unmatched junction nucleotides: 5. Germline V lookup: CDR1 LGHNA, CDR2 YSLEER. The CDR3 runs to 16 residues.

A few counts support this clonotype. This rearrangement joins TRBV6-5 to TRBJ2-7; unclear D gene. CDR3 length equals 12 residues. The V gene's germline CDR1 is MNHEY and CDR2 SVGAGI. V lost 6 bases and J 6 bases, leaving 12 bases between the germline ends. In DNA, the CDR3 is TGTGCCAGCAGGCCTTCAAAGAGCGAGCAGTACTTC. Protein product: CASRPSKSEQYF.

This clonotype was observed many times. This chain joins TRBV6-2 or TRBV6-3 and TRBJ1-5; 7 bases line up with TRBD1. CDR3 length: 13 amino acids. V shed 6 bases, J shed 4 bases, and the junction held 3 bases outside the gene matches. Germline CDR1 reads MNHEY; CDR2 reads SVGEGT. The CDR3 reads CASRPTGNQPQHF. The DNA of the CDR3 is TGTGCCAGCAGACCGACAGGGAATCAGCCCCAGCATTTT.

The gene calls are TRBV15 and TRBJ2-7, with a weak D call TRBD2 (5 bases). The CDR3 has 12 amino acids. The V gene lost 4 bases and the J gene lost 10 bases, with 14 bases spanning the gap. Germline V gene data show CDR1 as LNHNV and CDR2 as YYDKDF (reference sequence). In nucleotides, the CDR3 is TGTGCCACCAGCAAAAGGGCGGAGGATCAGTACTTC. It is translated as CATSKRAEDQYF.

V usage is TRBV6-1 and J usage is TRBJ1-1, with D hard to call. CDR3 length: 12 amino acids. The germline V and J ends were trimmed by 5 bases and 11 bases, with 15 bases remaining between them. Germline V CDR1 and CDR2: MNHNS, SASEGT. Written as DNA, the CDR3 is TGTGCCAGCAGTTTGCGGGGTGTAGAGGCTTTCTTT. Protein product: CASSLRGVEAFF.

In this sample, this clonotype turned up many times. This sequence joins TRBV18 and TRBJ2-7; the match to TRBD2 covers 7 bases. The germline V gene encodes CDR1 KGHSH and CDR2 LQKENI. After removal of 3 bases from V and 5 bases from J, the junction contained 7 bases not matched to a gene. The CDR3 runs to 14 residues. CDR3 in amino acids: CASSPRGGSNEQYF. DNA of the CDR3: TGTGCCAGCTCACCCCGGGGAGGGTCCAACGAGCAGTACTTC. The variable domain in full, with the rest retrieved from reference TRBV18 and TRBJ2-7, is NAGVMQNPRHLVRRRGQEARLRCSPMKGHSHVYWYRQLPEEGLKFMVYLQKENIIDESGMPKERFSAEFPKEGPSILRIQQVVRGDSAAYFCASSPRGGSNEQYFGPGTRLTVT.

The rearrangement uses TRBV19 and TRBJ2-7; D gene uncertain. Germline V gene data show CDR1 as LNHDA and CDR2 as SQIVND (reference sequence). CDR3 size: 14 residues. Trimming left V 2 bases short and J 0 bases short, with 8 bases between. CDR3 DNA: TGTGCCAGTAGTATAAATGTGGACTCCTACGAGCAGTACTTC. It encodes CASSINVDSYEQYF. Full variable domain (rest looked up from reference TRBV19 and TRBJ2-7): DGGITQSPKYLFRKEGQNVTLSCEQNLNHDAMYWYRQDPGQGLRLIYYSQIVNDFQKGDIAEGYSVSREKKESFPLTVTSAQKNPTAFYLCASSINVDSYEQYFGPGTRLTVT.

This clonotype was found a few times. This chain joins TRBV29-1 and TRBJ1-5; TRBD1 matches 12 bases. There are 16 residues in the CDR3. Germline V CDR1 and CDR2: SQVTM, ANQGSEA. V shed 6 bases and J 8 bases; nucleotides not matched to a gene: 14. The CDR3: CSVSFGTGGIIEPQHF. CDR3 DNA: TGCAGCGTCTCCTTTGGGACAGGGGGCATAATTGAGCCCCAGCATTTT.

The genes are TRBV16 and TRBJ1-2; no firm D call. This CDR3 has 13 amino acids. CDR1 and CDR2 from the germline V gene are KGHSY and FQNENV. The V end was cut by 4 bases, the J end by 8 bases, with 14 bases between. The DNA for the CDR3 is TGTGCCAGCAGCCGCCCCCCGGCAGGCGGCTACACCTTC. As protein: CASSRPPAGGYTF.

To note about this clonotype: Germline is not matched at one junction end, which may reflect a read error. V and J are TRBV3-1 and TRBJ2-1; TRBD2 aligns across 10 bases. CDR1 and CDR2 (germline): LGHDT, YNNKEL (reference sequence). The length of the CDR3 is 15 residues. The CDR3, as DNA: TGTGCCAGCACCCAACCGGGACTAGCGCCGGATGAGCAGTTCTTC. It encodes CASTQPGLAPDEQFF.

This clonotype was recorded a few times. The chain links TRBV12-3 or TRBV12-4 to TRBJ2-7, with D unresolved. There are 15 residues in the CDR3. V shed 4 bases and J shed 0 bases, with 13 bases lying between them. The CDR3 DNA reads TGTGCCAGCAGTTCCCACATGGCAGGCTCCTACGAGCAGTACTTC. Amino acid sequence: CASSSHMAGSYEQYF.

This clonotype was counted only a few times. This chain uses TRBV9 with TRBJ1-3; tentatively, D is TRBD1 (5 bases). Trimming took 3 bases from V and 4 from J, leaving 11 bases between them. Germline lookup yields CDR1 SGDLS and CDR2 YYNGEE. This CDR3 spans 14 amino acids. CDR3 in DNA: TGTGCCAGCAGCGCGGGGGGAGCAGGAAACACCATATATTTT. Translation: CASSAGGAGNTIYF.

This clonotype was seen a handful of times. The chain couples TRBV12-3 or TRBV12-4 to TRBJ1-2; TRBD1 matches 7 bases. The ends lost 5 bases at V and 6 bases at J; junction bases unmatched: 9. CDR3 length: 14 amino acids. This CDR3 is CASSIQTGFNGYTF. The DNA for the CDR3 is TGTGCCAGCAGTATACAGACAGGGTTTAATGGCTACACCTTC.